This TCR beta chain was captured by sequencing in a study of blood T cell repertoires in COVID-19. Looking at the study overall: COVID-19 samples, acute and convalescent, were from the United States, Italy and Spain.

In the original workflow: Amplification with reference gene primers provided the estimates of nucleated cell counts. TCRdb's table, derived via immunoSEQ multiplex PCR, lists solely in-frame clones and lacks some. V, J and clone size were drawn from that table, and D and trimming were deduced from the DNA. The profile shows roughly 36,000 clones, approximately 94% of them singletons. CDR3 size: 15 residues. CDR1 is KGHSH and CDR2 is LQKENI in the germline V gene. The trim removed 2 bases at V and 4 bases at J, leaving 6 bases unmatched. The sample consisted of peripheral blood. The clonotype comes from a human donor with active COVID-19. The donor label of this sample is uncertain. This rearrangement joins TRBV18 to TRBJ2-7, with 9 bases fitting TRBD1. CDR3 sequence reads: CASSPTGGESYEQYF. In DNA form, the CDR3 reads TGTGCCAGCTCACCAACAGGGGGCGAAAGTTACGAGCAGTACTTC. Full variable domain (remainder filled in from reference TRBV18 and TRBJ2-7): NAGVMQNPRHLVRRRGQEARLRCSPMKGHSHVYWYRQLPEEGLKFMVYLQKENIIDESGMPKERFSAEFPKEGPSILRIQQVVRGDSAAYFCASSPTGGESYEQYFGPGTRLTVT.